This TCR beta chain was identified during a study of T cell repertoires in cytomegalovirus infection. Study at large: Matching HLA type, along with CMV infection, was indicated by public TCR beta signatures. General observations from the study: CMV-specific TCR beta clonotypes restricted by HLA-C dominated the ex vivo response.

Details on this clonotype: The target antigen is unknown.

TCRdb fed the reads into MiXCR, producing one record per CDR3 protein. The sample lists about 770,000 distinct CDR3 sequences; 25% to 30% were seen once. The source material was cultured CD8+ T cells from PBMCs, sampled from culture after CMV antigen stimulation. The sequence derives from a human donor in good health (CMV status not recorded). Some clones in this sample may be carry-over from other donors' samples.

The CDR3 is CASSLGAMLAGDLVVTQYF. The CDR3 DNA is TGTGCCAGCAGCTTAGGTGCGATGCTAGCGGGGGACCTCGTCGTGACCCAGTACTTC. This chain connects TRBV7-9 to TRBJ2-5; 10 bases align to TRBD2. Germline-derived CDR1 and CDR2 are SEHNR and FQNEAQ (reference sequence). The CDR3 sequence is 19 residues long. Trimming cost V 1 base and J 7 bases; bases outside gene matches: 18.